This TCR beta chain was retrieved from a study of OX40 agonist ivuxolimab in advanced cancers. Study at large: The drug used for patients, ivuxolimab, was an agonistic anti-OX40 (CD134) antibody. Melanoma, hepatocellular carcinoma, head and neck or renal cell cancer occurred in dose-escalation patients.

Regarding this clone: Its specificity is unknown.

Trimming cost V 1 base and J 3 bases, with 7 bases left between them. CDR1 is SNHLY, CDR2 FYNNEI, per germline. This CDR3 has 14 amino acids. Some clones are missing from TCRdb's copy, which holds only in-frame ones; the method was immunoSEQ multiplex PCR. The table includes tens of thousands of clones, around 84% detected once. Findings of the study overall: CD4+ and CD8+ blood T cells expanded clonally by week 6 at 0.1 to 3.0 mg/kg. Some nonresponders additionally presented with little normalized T-cell clonal expansion.

The sequencing here drew on CD4+ or CD8+ T cells sorted from blood, taken in a trial of the OX40 agonist ivuxolimab. The clonotype comes from an adult with an advanced solid tumor such as melanoma, head and neck, liver or kidney cancer. The chain employs TRBV2 and TRBJ1-5; D remains ambiguous. This CDR3 is CASSEDPNNQPQHF. DNA of the CDR3: TGTGCCAGCAGTGAAGACCCGAACAATCAGCCCCAGCATTTT.